Below, 5 T cell receptor beta chains from the same sample are listed, as sequenced in a study of blood T cell repertoires in COVID-19. Generated by immunoSEQ multiplex PCR, the TCRdb table keeps only in-frame clones and is missing some. The table includes fewer than 65,000 clones, less than 90% detected once. Sequenced: peripheral blood. These receptors all come from a human donor in a cohort sampled during active COVID-19.

CDR3 sequence (DNA): TGTGCCAGCAGTTCCTTACTCGGGGGAAGCACAGATACGCAGTATTTT. It specifies CASSSLLGGSTDTQYF. The chain links TRBV28 to TRBJ2-3; tentatively, D is TRBD2 (6 bases). Germline-derived CDR1 and CDR2 are MDHEN and SYDVKM. V gave up 4 bases and J gave up 0 bases, with 14 bases separating them. CDR3 size: 16 residues.

J is TRBJ2-2 and V is TRBV6-4, with a weak D call TRBD2 (5 bases). Germline V CDR1 and CDR2: MRHNA, SNTAGT. V was cut by 4 bases and J by 5 bases, with 11 bases left in between. The CDR3 runs to 14 residues. The CDR3 coding sequence is TGTGCCAGCAGTGCCCGGCCGGGGACCGGGGAGCTGTTTTTT. It translates to CASSARPGTGELFF.

A few counts support this clone. The rearrangement uses TRBV20-1 and TRBJ1-1; D is uncertain. The CDR3 runs 8 residues. CDR1 is DFQATT, CDR2 SNEGSKA, per germline (reference sequence). CDR3 sequence reads: CSGVEAFF. The CDR3 DNA is TGCAGCGGGGTTGAAGCTTTCTTT.

This chain joins TRBV7-9 and TRBJ2-1, with 12 bases identical to TRBD2. V lost 6 bases, J lost 7 bases, and 7 bases stayed unmatched. The CDR3 covers 15 residues. The germline CDR1 and CDR2 sequences are SEHNR and FQNEAQ (reference sequence). CDR3: CASSLTSGGLNEQFF. CDR3 nucleotides: TGTGCCAGCAGTCTGACTAGCGGGGGCCTAAATGAGCAGTTCTTC.

As regards this clone: This same CDR3 is encoded by further DNA sequences in the sample. This chain joins TRBV5-4 and TRBJ2-5; D possibly corresponds to TRBD2 (5 bases). Trimming took 1 base from V and 1 from J, leaving 8 bases between them. This CDR3 spans 14 amino acids. Germline values: CDR1 SGHNT, CDR2 YYREEE (reference sequence). The CDR3 protein is CASSLSAGQETQYF. DNA of the CDR3: TGTGCCAGCAGCTTGTCGGCGGGCCAAGAGACCCAGTACTTC. Drawing the rest from reference TRBV5-4 and TRBJ2-5, the complete variable domain is ETGVTQSPTHLIKTRGQQVTLRCSSQSGHNTVSWYQQALGQGPQFIFQYYREEENGRGNFPPRFSGLQFPNYSSELNVNALELDDSALYLCASSLSAGQETQYFGPGTRLLVL.